Listed here are 22 T cell receptor beta chains from one sample, sequenced in a study of blood T cell repertoires in COVID-19. This table comes from immunoSEQ multiplex PCR, and its TCRdb copy is limited to in-frame clones, with some not included. The table includes some 110,000 clones, 85% to 90% detected once. Sequences were obtained from peripheral blood. These receptors were collected from a man aged 50 or older with acute or convalescent COVID-19.

The rearrangement links TRBV19 to TRBJ1-1; D gene ambiguous. V shed 1 base and J shed 7 bases, with 7 bases lying between them. The CDR3 has 12 amino acids. The germline V gene has CDR1 LNHDA and CDR2 SQIVND (reference sequence). This CDR3 is CASSIGRLEAFF. The DNA for the CDR3 is TGTGCCAGTAGTATAGGGCGGCTTGAAGCTTTCTTT.

The rearrangement uses TRBV30 and TRBJ1-1; TRBD1 aligns across 9 bases. CDR1 and CDR2 (germline): GTSNPN, SVGIG (reference sequence). Losses at the gene ends were 2 bases for V and 5 bases for J; bases not matched to a gene: 6. The CDR3 extends over 14 amino acids. CDR3 sequence (DNA): TGTGCCTGGAGTCCTGACAGGGGGGCAACTGAAGCTTTCTTT. This encodes CAWSPDRGATEAFF.

The V call is TRBV27, the J call TRBJ2-7; weak D call: TRBD1 (6 bases). Trimming shortened V by 2 bases and J by 7 bases, and 12 bases separated the two germline ends. Germline CDR1 reads MNHEY; CDR2 reads SMNVEV (reference sequence). This CDR3 has 13 amino acids. The CDR3 DNA is TGTGCCAGCAGTTTAGGCACAGGGAGTGAGCAGTACTTC. It specifies CASSLGTGSEQYF.

This chain joins TRBV7-3 and TRBJ2-7; D is unresolved. This CDR3 comprises 13 residues. V was cut by 2 bases and J by 3 bases, with 8 bases left in between. Germline assignment: CDR1 SGHTA and CDR2 FQGTGA. CDR3 DNA: TGTGCCAGCAGCTTAGTTTATTTCTACGAGCAGTACTTC. Translation gives CASSLVYFYEQYF.

The gene calls are TRBV5-1 and TRBJ2-7; the match to TRBD1 covers 9 bases. This CDR3 is built from 15 residues. The V gene end was trimmed by 3 bases and the J gene end by 4 bases; junction bases not matched to a gene: 8. Germline V gene sequence: CDR1 SGHRS, CDR2 YFSETQ. CDR3 region: CASSSFRDRVYEQYF. The DNA for the CDR3 is TGCGCCAGCAGCTCGTTCCGGGACAGGGTTTACGAGCAGTACTTC.

The chain is built from TRBV9 and TRBJ1-2; TRBD1 is a possible D gene (5 bases). V lost 0 bases and J lost 6, with 12 bases in between. Germline V CDR1 and CDR2: SGDLS, YYNGEE. The CDR3 length is 14 residues. The CDR3 nucleotides are TGTGCCAGCAGCGTAGCCCTAGGGGTAAATGGCTACACCTTC. This codes for CASSVALGVNGYTF.

The J gene is TRBJ2-7, the V gene TRBV4-1; the match to TRBD2 covers 10 bases. Germline values: CDR1 MGHRA, CDR2 YSYEKL. This CDR3 is built from 15 residues. The J segment lost 2 bases and the V segment lost 4 bases, leaving 5 bases of the junction unmatched. The CDR3 here is CASSRGLAEAYEQYF. The CDR3 DNA sequence: TGCGCCAGCAGCCGCGGACTAGCGGAAGCCTACGAGCAGTACTTC.

V and J are TRBV11-2 and TRBJ1-6, with TRBD1 matching 10 bases. The V gene end was trimmed by 8 bases and the J gene end by 9 bases; junction bases not matched to a gene: 4. The CDR3 length is 13 residues. Germline values: CDR1 SGHAT, CDR2 FQNNGV. The CDR3 coding sequence is TGTGCCAGCGCCGGGACAGGGGTTTCACCCCTCCACTTT. Residues: CASAGTGVSPLHF.

The chain is built from TRBV6-4 and TRBJ2-5, with a weak D call TRBD2 (7 bases). Germline V CDR1 and CDR2: MRHNA, SNTAGT. The CDR3 totals 18 residues. V was clipped by 5 bases and J by 4 bases, with 26 bases between them. The CDR3 DNA reads as TGTGCCAGCAGTCAGAGGGGGGGGGACCCAGGAAGGGTAGAGACCCAGTACTTC. It encodes CASSQRGGDPGRVETQYF.

The rearrangement uses TRBV4-1 and TRBJ1-2; TRBD1 matches 7 bases. Germline CDR1 and CDR2: MGHRA and YSYEKL. The CDR3 consists of 15 residues. With V trimmed by 4 bases and J by 0 bases, 5 bases remained unmatched. The DNA of the CDR3 is TGCGCCAGCAGCCTAGCGGGGACAGCTAACTATGGCTACACCTTC. The encoded protein is CASSLAGTANYGYTF.

CDR3 amino acids: CASSTAGGVSEQYF. CDR3 bases: TGTGCCAGTAGTACCGCGGGAGGGGTTAGCGAGCAGTACTTC. The genes are TRBV19 and TRBJ2-7; TRBD2 matches at 9 bases. Germline-derived CDR1 and CDR2 are LNHDA and SQIVND (reference sequence). This CDR3 region has 14 residues. The V segment lost 4 bases and the J segment 6 bases; nucleotides outside the gene matches: 7.

The chain couples TRBV10-3 to TRBJ2-2; 7 nucleotides agree with TRBD1. CDR3 length equals 17 residues. The germline V gene has CDR1 ENHRY and CDR2 SYGVKD. V gave up 5 bases and J gave up 4 bases; unmatched junction bases: 13. CDR3 DNA: TGTGCCATCAGTAAAACACCCCGGGACAGAACCACCGGGGAGCTGTTTTTT. Translated, it gives CAISKTPRDRTTGELFF.

The chain combines TRBV5-1 with TRBJ1-2, with D maybe TRBD1 (5 bases). V shed 6 bases and J shed 2 bases, with 11 bases lying between them. The length of the CDR3 is 13 residues. Germline values: CDR1 SGHRS, CDR2 YFSETQ. As DNA, the CDR3 is TGCGCCAGCACCTTCGGGGGGAACTATGGCTACACCTTC. This codes for CASTFGGNYGYTF. Variable domain in full (rest from reference TRBV5-1 and TRBJ1-2): KAGVTQTPRYLIKTRGQQVTLSCSPISGHRSVSWYQQTPGQGLQFLFEYFSETQRNKGNFPGRFSGRQFSNSRSEMNVSTLELGDSALYLCASTFGGNYGYTFGSGTRLTVV.

DNA of the CDR3: TGCGCCAGCAAGCGCTGGACAGGGTCGGAGACCCAGTACTTC. It is translated as CASKRWTGSETQYF. This chain connects TRBV10-2 to TRBJ2-5; 8 positions match TRBD1. Germline loops: CDR1 WSHSY, CDR2 SAAADI. The length of the CDR3 is 14 residues. V lost 7 bases to trimming and J lost 5 bases; unmatched junction nucleotides: 9.

The chain combines TRBV20-1 with TRBJ2-5; TRBD2 matches 7 bases. Per germline, CDR1 DFQATT and CDR2 SNEGSKA (reference sequence). The V segment lost 3 bases and the J segment 2 bases; nucleotides outside the gene matches: 3. CDR3 length: 13 amino acids. CDR3 in amino acids: CSASGSGQETQYF. The CDR3 DNA reads TGCAGTGCTAGTGGTAGCGGGCAAGAGACCCAGTACTTC.

This clone was counted between two and nine times. The chain employs TRBV2 and TRBJ2-1; D might be TRBD2 (6 bases). The CDR3 spans 17 residues. V was pared by 0 bases and J by 2 bases, with 14 bases between. Germline CDR1 SNHLY, CDR2 FYNNEI. DNA of the CDR3: TGTGCCAGCAGTGAAGCGCTTCGGGACTTAACCTACAATGAGCAGTTCTTC. Translation gives CASSEALRDLTYNEQFF.

This clone was observed a few times. The DNA of the CDR3 is TGTGCCAGCAGCTCGTCCTGGGGGCCCCAGTACTTC. It yields the protein CASSSSWGPQYF. V and J are TRBV11-3 and TRBJ2-5; the D gene is possibly TRBD1 (6 bases). Trimming removed 4 bases from V and 9 bases from J, with 12 bases in between. There are 12 residues in the CDR3. Germline values: CDR1 SGHNT, CDR2 YENEEA.

This rearrangement joins TRBV5-6 to TRBJ2-1; 9 nucleotides line up with TRBD2. Germline V lookup: CDR1 SGHDT, CDR2 YYEEEE. V lost 4 bases and J lost 8; bases outside the gene matches: 10. The CDR3 covers 15 residues. The DNA of the CDR3 is TGTGCCAGCAGCCCCGGGCTAGCGGGAAGGGATGAGCAGTTCTTC. Protein sequence: CASSPGLAGRDEQFF.

V gene TRBV9 combines with J gene TRBJ2-1; weak D call: TRBD1 (6 bases). Trimming took 0 bases from V and 6 from J, leaving 13 bases between them. The CDR3 totals 15 residues. Germline lookup yields CDR1 SGDLS and CDR2 YYNGEE. Here the CDR3 DNA reads TGTGCCAGCAGCGTAGGCAGGGGTTTTTTCAATGAGCAGTTCTTC. As protein: CASSVGRGFFNEQFF.

The chain couples TRBV18 to TRBJ2-5, with D possibly TRBD1 on 5 matching bases. Germline CDR1 and CDR2: KGHSH and LQKENI. The CDR3 is 16 residues long. Deletions cut 3 bases from V and 3 bases from J, with 17 bases between. CDR3 sequence reads: CASSPYGRVLEETQYF. The CDR3 nucleotides read TGTGCCAGCTCACCCTACGGCAGGGTATTAGAAGAGACCCAGTACTTC.

The chain joins TRBV4-2 to TRBJ2-1; 7 nucleotides line up with TRBD1. Germline V CDR1 and CDR2: LGHNA, YNFKEQ. With 6 bases clipped from V and 4 bases from J, the junction kept 3 bases outside the gene matches. The CDR3 sequence is 13 residues long. The chain's CDR3 is CASRGTEYNEQFF. DNA for the CDR3: TGTGCCAGCAGAGGGACAGAGTACAATGAGCAGTTCTTC.

The chain uses TRBV27 and TRBJ1-5; D not resolved. V lost 1 base to trimming and J lost 4 bases, with 8 bases between them. The CDR3 runs 14 residues. Germline CDR1 and CDR2: MNHEY and SMNVEV (reference sequence). In nucleotides, the CDR3 is TGTGCCAGCAGTTTATACGGAGAAAATCAGCCCCAGCATTTT. Its protein is CASSLYGENQPQHF.